The present T cell receptor beta chain was sequenced within a study of tumor and adjacent non-tumor tissue in lung cancer. Across the whole study: There were about twelve adenocarcinoma, a couple of squamous cell carcinoma and 1 small cell lung cancer cases. Each sample yielded approximately 4.2 million productive TCRbeta reads on average. The study's findings and limits: Higher tumor TCR diversity was associated with shorter survival. Significantly higher TCR diversity was found in tumor than normal lung.

Concerning this clonotype: Its antigen is still unknown. One end of the junction fails to match germline, which may point to a read error.

RNA was extracted from bulk tissue without any cell sorting. A modified ARM-PCR protocol with three rounds of nested PCR amplified TCRbeta. TCRdb redid the calling of the multiplex PCR reads with MiXCR, one entry per CDR3 protein. This sample carries 89,000 or so distinct CDR3 sequences, more than 60% of them seen once, and the ten largest clones take roughly 15%. Germline-derived CDR1 and CDR2 are SGHRS and YFSETQ. The CDR3 consists of 15 residues. V gene TRBV5-1 combines with J gene TRBJ2-7; perhaps D is TRBD1 or TRBD2 (5 bases each). The sequenced sample was lung tumor tissue. This sequence was found in a man between 65 and 85 years old with non-small cell lung cancer. This CDR3 is CVSSFSGTRAYEQYF. In DNA, the CDR3 is TGCGTCAGCAGCTTCTCCGGGACGCGGGCCTACGAGCAGTACTTC.